The 23 T cell receptor beta chains below all came from one sample that was sequenced in a study of beta chain features in type 1 diabetes. Expressed TCRB transcripts were sequenced after all isolated RNA was converted to cDNA. Only in-frame clones appear in the TCRdb table, and some are missing; sequencing was by immunoSEQ multiplex PCR. The sample yields around 310,000 clones, approximately 11% seen once. The sample was naive CD4+ T cells from blood. The receptors derive from a woman in her thirties in good health.

This clone appeared a few times. This chain connects TRBV30 to TRBJ2-3; D is undetermined. Germline V gene lookup returns CDR1 GTSNPN and CDR2 SVGIG (reference sequence). This CDR3 comprises 16 residues. Trimming stripped 0 bases from V and 6 bases from J, with 19 bases between. In DNA, the CDR3 is TGTGCCTGGAGTGTTTTGGGCCGTACCCGAATGGATACGCAGTATTTT. Its protein is CAWSVLGRTRMDTQYF.

This clone was counted between two and nine times. Other DNA sequences in this specimen translate into the identical CDR3. J is TRBJ2-7 and V is TRBV7-2, with 9 bases lining up with TRBD2. V lost 0 bases to trimming and J lost 0 bases; unmatched junction nucleotides: 0. Germline V gene lookup returns CDR1 SGHTA and CDR2 FQGNSA. There are 15 residues in the CDR3. The chain's CDR3 is CASSLASGSSYEQYF. The CDR3, as DNA: TGTGCCAGCAGCTTAGCTAGCGGGAGCTCCTACGAGCAGTACTTC. The variable domain in full, completed from reference TRBV7-2 and TRBJ2-7, reads GAGVSQSPSNKVTEKGKDVELRCDPISGHTALYWYRQSLGQGLEFLIYFQGNSAPDKSGLPSDRFSAERTGGSVSTLTIQRTQQEDSAVYLCASSLASGSSYEQYFGPGTRLTVT.

This clone showed up just a few times. The V call is TRBV5-4, the J call TRBJ1-2, with D possibly TRBD1 on 5 matching bases. Germline V gene lookup returns CDR1 SGHNT and CDR2 YYREEE (reference sequence). The length of the CDR3 is 14 residues. V was clipped by 3 bases and J by 3 bases, with 12 bases between them. CDR3 amino acids: CASSSPGLDYGYTF. The CDR3 DNA sequence: TGTGCCAGCAGCTCCCCGGGACTCGACTATGGCTACACCTTC.

The V gene is TRBV7-9, the J gene TRBJ2-1; 9 positions agree with TRBD1. The ends lost 6 bases at V and 2 bases at J; junction bases unmatched: 5. CDR3 length: 15 amino acids. Germline assignment: CDR1 SEHNR and CDR2 FQNEAQ (reference sequence). The CDR3 reads CASSFRQGAYNEQFF. The CDR3 bases are TGTGCCAGCAGTTTCCGACAGGGGGCCTACAATGAGCAGTTCTTC. The full variable domain, in which reference TRBV7-9 and TRBJ2-1 provide the parts outside the CDR3, is DTGVSQNPRHKITKRGQNVTFRCDPISEHNRLYWYRQTLGQGPEFLTYFQNEAQLEKSRLLSDRFSAERPKGSFSTLEIQRTEQGDSAMYLCASSFRQGAYNEQFFGPGTRLTVL.

This clone was detected a few times. The chain has TRBV7-2 and TRBJ1-2; D not certain. Germline V gene sequence: CDR1 SGHTA, CDR2 FQGNSA. Trimming removed 1 base from V and 3 bases from J, with 9 bases in between. This CDR3 contains 14 residues. The CDR3 protein is CASSLDPEDYGYTF. DNA of the CDR3: TGTGCCAGCAGCTTAGACCCAGAGGACTATGGCTACACCTTC.

The chain employs TRBV19 and TRBJ2-7; 8 nucleotides align to TRBD1. In germline, CDR1 is LNHDA, CDR2 SQIVND (reference sequence). CDR3 length: 14 residues. V was pared by 3 bases and J by 4 bases, with 5 bases of the junction left unmatched. The CDR3 bases are TGTGCCAGTAGTATCCCGGACAGGGTTTACGAGCAGTACTTC. Amino acids: CASSIPDRVYEQYF.

The chain employs TRBV29-1 and TRBJ2-3; 8 bases fit TRBD1. The CDR3 is made up of 13 amino acids. With V trimmed by 3 bases and J by 4 bases, 3 bases remained unmatched. Germline V CDR1 and CDR2: SQVTM, ANQGSEA. CDR3 sequence: CSVEQGAADTQYF. The CDR3 DNA is TGCAGCGTTGAGCAGGGGGCAGCAGATACGCAGTATTTT.

The chain links TRBV30 to TRBJ2-5; maybe TRBD2 (6 bases). This CDR3 is built from 13 residues. The V end was cut by 2 bases, the J end by 5 bases, with 12 bases between. Germline V gene sequence: CDR1 GTSNPN, CDR2 SVGIG (reference sequence). The CDR3 loop is CAWSLGGEETQYF. DNA for the CDR3: TGTGCCTGGAGTCTTGGAGGGGAGGAGACCCAGTACTTC. The variable domain in full, with the rest retrieved from reference TRBV30 and TRBJ2-5, is SQTIHQWPATLVQPVGSPLSLECTVEGTSNPNLYWYRQAAGRGLQLLFYSVGIGQISSEVPQNLSASRPQDRQFILSSKKLLLSDSGFYLCAWSLGGEETQYFGPGTRLLVL.

This clone has a single count. The chain uses TRBV10-3 and TRBJ2-7, with 13 bases matching TRBD2. This CDR3 is built from 16 residues. The germline V gene encodes CDR1 ENHRY and CDR2 SYGVKD. J lost 7 bases, V lost 3 bases, and 9 bases had no gene match. The CDR3 coding sequence is TGTGCCATCAGTGACGTAGGAGGGACTAGCGGGGAGGAGCAGTACTTC. This translates into CAISDVGGTSGEEQYF.

Written as DNA, the CDR3 is TGTGCCATCAGACAGGGAGGGGTGGATGGCTACACCTTC. Encoded protein: CAIRQGGVDGYTF. This chain joins TRBV10-3 and TRBJ1-2, with D maybe TRBD1 (6 bases). CDR3 length: 13 residues. V was pared by 6 bases and J by 6 bases, with 14 bases between. Germline CDR1 is ENHRY and CDR2 is SYGVKD.

The chain carries TRBV18 and TRBJ2-1; 14 nucleotides line up with TRBD2. The CDR3 consists of 17 residues. CDR1 is KGHSH, CDR2 LQKENI, per germline. The V gene end was trimmed by 3 bases and the J gene end by 8 bases; junction bases not matched to a gene: 9. The CDR3, as DNA: TGTGCCAGCTCACCGCAGACTAGCGGGAGGGTTATGGATGAGCAGTTCTTC. Protein sequence: CASSPQTSGRVMDEQFF. The variable domain in full, with the rest retrieved from reference TRBV18 and TRBJ2-1, is NAGVMQNPRHLVRRRGQEARLRCSPMKGHSHVYWYRQLPEEGLKFMVYLQKENIIDESGMPKERFSAEFPKEGPSILRIQQVVRGDSAAYFCASSPQTSGRVMDEQFFGPGTRLTVL.

The chain combines TRBV28 with TRBJ2-5; 7 nucleotides agree with TRBD2. Germline assignment: CDR1 MDHEN and CDR2 SYDVKM. This CDR3 has 14 residues. With V trimmed by 7 bases and J by 7 bases, 12 bases remained unmatched. CDR3 DNA sequence: TGTGCCAGCAACGGCGGGAGTCGACCTTGGACCCAGTACTTC. It specifies CASNGGSRPWTQYF.

Only a few counts were recorded for this clone. The chain recombines TRBV28 with TRBJ2-7, with 9 bases matching TRBD1. The CDR3 length is 19 residues. The V segment lost 2 bases and the J segment 6 bases; nucleotides outside the gene matches: 20. Germline CDR1 MDHEN, CDR2 SYDVKM. The CDR3 nucleotides read TGTGCCAGCAGTTTAGATTTACCGGGACAGGGCTCGTCGGTCTCCGAGCAGTACTTC. It translates to CASSLDLPGQGSSVSEQYF.

This chain connects TRBV19 to TRBJ1-4; maybe TRBD1 (5 bases). The length of the CDR3 is 16 residues. Germline V gives CDR1 LNHDA, CDR2 SQIVND (reference sequence). With 5 bases removed from V and 3 bases from J, the gap between germline ends came to 16 bases. Here the CDR3 DNA reads TGTGCCAGTAGTTCAACCGGGGGAGTGGCTAATGAAAAACTGTTTTTT. It specifies CASSSTGGVANEKLFF.

This clone was counted between two and nine times. J is TRBJ2-7 and V is TRBV9; possible D gene TRBD2, 6 bases. V was pared by 7 bases and J by 1 base, with 15 bases between. The CDR3 spans 14 residues. Per germline, CDR1 SGDLS and CDR2 YYNGEE. CDR3 DNA: TGTGCCAGCGGACGGGGGATGGGTTCCTACGAGCAGTACTTC. It yields the protein CASGRGMGSYEQYF.

This clone was counted only a few times. The V and J genes are TRBV5-1 and TRBJ2-1, with 7 positions matching TRBD2. Per germline, CDR1 SGHRS and CDR2 YFSETQ. The ends lost 0 bases at V and 9 bases at J; junction bases unmatched: 6. This CDR3 comprises 14 residues. CDR3: CASSLAWGGFEQFF. The DNA for the CDR3 is TGCGCCAGCAGCTTGGCGTGGGGGGGGTTTGAGCAGTTCTTC. The full variable domain, its missing parts supplied by reference TRBV5-1 and TRBJ2-1, is KAGVTQTPRYLIKTRGQQVTLSCSPISGHRSVSWYQQTPGQGLQFLFEYFSETQRNKGNFPGRFSGRQFSNSRSEMNVSTLELGDSALYLCASSLAWGGFEQFFGPGTRLTVL.

V and J are TRBV29-1 and TRBJ2-3; TRBD2 matches 13 bases. Germline-derived CDR1 and CDR2 are SQVTM and ANQGSEA. This CDR3 region has 16 residues. Losses at the gene ends were 1 base for V and 0 bases for J; bases not matched to a gene: 1. CDR3 protein: CSVEGTSGSSTDTQYF. CDR3 sequence (DNA): TGCAGCGTTGAAGGGACTAGCGGGAGTAGCACAGATACGCAGTATTTT.

This clone was seen more than once but under ten times. The CDR3 DNA reads TGTGCGCACAGGGGGCTGGACACTGAAGCTTTCTTT. It translates to CAHRGLDTEAFF. This chain joins TRBV7-3 and TRBJ1-1; 9 positions match TRBD1. Germline-derived CDR1 and CDR2 are SGHTA and FQGTGA. CDR3 length: 12 amino acids.

V is TRBV18 and J is TRBJ2-5, with D unclear. V lost 0 bases to trimming and J lost 2 bases, with 7 bases between them. The length of the CDR3 is 14 residues. Germline CDR1 and CDR2: KGHSH and LQKENI. CDR3 DNA: TGTGCCAGCTCACCACCGGCCGTTCAAGAGACCCAGTACTTC. It encodes CASSPPAVQETQYF. Full variable domain (remainder filled in from reference TRBV18 and TRBJ2-5): NAGVMQNPRHLVRRRGQEARLRCSPMKGHSHVYWYRQLPEEGLKFMVYLQKENIIDESGMPKERFSAEFPKEGPSILRIQQVVRGDSAAYFCASSPPAVQETQYFGPGTRLLVL.

This clone came up a few times. The chain carries TRBV10-3 and TRBJ2-1, with a weak D call TRBD2 (6 bases). The CDR3 is made up of 17 amino acids. Germline-derived CDR1 and CDR2 are ENHRY and SYGVKD. V lost 3 bases, J lost 2 bases, and 17 bases lay in between. This CDR3 reads CAISEGLRGSTYNEQFF. CDR3 sequence (DNA): TGTGCCATCAGTGAAGGACTACGGGGGTCCACCTACAATGAGCAGTTCTTC.

The rearrangement joins TRBV4-2 to TRBJ2-5, with D unclear. Trimming took 1 base from V and 0 from J, leaving 6 bases between them. The CDR3 extends over 14 amino acids. CDR1 and CDR2 from the germline V gene are LGHNA and YNFKEQ. CDR3 in amino acids: CASSQAAYQETQYF. In DNA form, the CDR3 reads TGTGCCAGCAGCCAAGCAGCGTACCAAGAGACCCAGTACTTC.

The sample holds a few counts of this clone. The gene calls are TRBV29-1 and TRBJ2-3; D might be TRBD1 (6 bases). Germline values: CDR1 SQVTM, CDR2 ANQGSEA. The CDR3 loop spans 15 amino acids. Trimming shortened V by 3 bases and J by 6 bases, and 19 bases separated the two germline ends. The CDR3 reads CSVEVGQSSPDTQYF. Written as DNA, the CDR3 is TGCAGCGTTGAGGTGGGACAATCCTCCCCTGATACGCAGTATTTT.

The CDR3 sequence: CAVGRSGTVDNEQFF. The DNA for the CDR3 is TGTGCCGTGGGCCGGAGCGGAACAGTGGACAATGAGCAGTTCTTC. The rearrangement joins TRBV19 to TRBJ2-1; D perhaps matches TRBD2 (5 bases). The CDR3 runs to 15 residues. In germline, CDR1 is LNHDA, CDR2 SQIVND (reference sequence). The germline V and J ends were trimmed by 11 bases and 5 bases, with 22 bases remaining between them.